This T cell receptor beta chain was sequenced for a study of chemoradiotherapy in HPV16-positive cancers. Looking at the study overall: Candidate HPV-specific T-cell clones and common TCR motifs came from functional assays in a couple of HPV16-positive patients. Study observations and caveats: Non-HPV-specific T cells did not expand in tumors during treatment, whereas candidate HPV-specific clones and E7-related motifs did.

Over chemoradiotherapy, repertoires were sampled more than once. CDR3 length: 15 amino acids. Trimming took 7 bases from V and 5 from J, leaving 21 bases between them. Germline lookup yields CDR1 MNHNY and CDR2 SVGAGI (reference sequence). Remarks on this clone: Its specificity is unknown.

The assay was immunoSEQ multiplex PCR, and TCRdb's table has in-frame clones only and misses some. The sample lists 3,000 or so clones; around 80% were seen once. The sequence came from a human donor with HPV-associated anogenital cancer. Sequencing was performed on tumor tissue, taken from a patient who underwent chemoradiotherapy. The V and J genes are TRBV6-6 and TRBJ2-7; D possibly corresponds to TRBD2 (7 bases). CDR3 protein: CASTPSGGEGDEQYF. CDR3 in DNA: TGTGCCAGCACCCCATCTGGAGGGGAGGGGGACGAGCAGTACTTC.